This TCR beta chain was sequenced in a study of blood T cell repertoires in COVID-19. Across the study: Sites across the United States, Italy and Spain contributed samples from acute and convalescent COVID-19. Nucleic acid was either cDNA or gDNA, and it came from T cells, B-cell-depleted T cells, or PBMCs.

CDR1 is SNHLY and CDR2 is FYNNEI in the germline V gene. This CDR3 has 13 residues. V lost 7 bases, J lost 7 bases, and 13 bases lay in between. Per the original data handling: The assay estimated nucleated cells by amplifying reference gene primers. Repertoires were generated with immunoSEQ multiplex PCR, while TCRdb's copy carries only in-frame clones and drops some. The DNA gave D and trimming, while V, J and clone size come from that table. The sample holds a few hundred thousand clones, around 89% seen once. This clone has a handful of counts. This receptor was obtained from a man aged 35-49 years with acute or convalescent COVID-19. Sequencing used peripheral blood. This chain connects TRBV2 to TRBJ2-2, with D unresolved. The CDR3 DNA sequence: TGTGCCAGCATAGAAGGATCGGGCGGGGAGCTGTTTTTT. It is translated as CASIEGSGGELFF.